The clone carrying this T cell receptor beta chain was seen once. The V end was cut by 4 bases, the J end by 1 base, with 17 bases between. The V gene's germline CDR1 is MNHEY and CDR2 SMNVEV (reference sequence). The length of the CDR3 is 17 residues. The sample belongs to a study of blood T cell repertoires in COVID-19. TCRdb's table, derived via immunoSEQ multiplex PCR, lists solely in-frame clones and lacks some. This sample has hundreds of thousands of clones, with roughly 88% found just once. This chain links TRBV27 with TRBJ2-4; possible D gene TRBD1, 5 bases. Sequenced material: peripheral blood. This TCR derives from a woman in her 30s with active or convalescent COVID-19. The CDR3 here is CASSSIPVGAAKNIQYF. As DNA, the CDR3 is TGTGCCAGCAGTTCGATACCCGTTGGGGCGGCCAAAAACATTCAGTACTTC.